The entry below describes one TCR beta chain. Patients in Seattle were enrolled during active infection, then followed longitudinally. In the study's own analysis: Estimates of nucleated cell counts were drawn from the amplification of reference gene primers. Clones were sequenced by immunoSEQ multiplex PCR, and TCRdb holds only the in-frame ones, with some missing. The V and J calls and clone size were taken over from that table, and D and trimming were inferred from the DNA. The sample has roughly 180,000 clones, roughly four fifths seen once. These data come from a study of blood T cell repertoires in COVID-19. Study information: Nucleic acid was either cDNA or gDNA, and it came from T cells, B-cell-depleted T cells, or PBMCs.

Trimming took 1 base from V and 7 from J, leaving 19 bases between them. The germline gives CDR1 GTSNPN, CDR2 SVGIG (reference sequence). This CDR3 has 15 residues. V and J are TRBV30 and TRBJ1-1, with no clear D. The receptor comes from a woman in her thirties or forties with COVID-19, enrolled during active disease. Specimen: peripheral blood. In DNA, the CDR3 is TGTGCCTGGAGTGCCCACCTAAACCTACTCGATGAAGCTTTCTTT. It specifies CAWSAHLNLLDEAFF. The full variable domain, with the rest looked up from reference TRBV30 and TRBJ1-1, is SQTIHQWPATLVQPVGSPLSLECTVEGTSNPNLYWYRQAAGRGLQLLFYSVGIGQISSEVPQNLSASRPQDRQFILSSKKLLLSDSGFYLCAWSAHLNLLDEAFFGQGTRLTVV.